These 14 T cell receptor beta chains share one sample of origin, sequenced in a study of CD8 T cells in Susac syndrome. When the RNA was reverse transcribed, random hexamers were used with an input of about 0.5 to 1 ug. TCRdb called the immunoSEQ multiplex PCR reads again in MiXCR, with one record for every CDR3 protein. The sample has 200,000 or so distinct CDR3 sequences; around 96% are singletons. Sequenced material: CD4+ T cells from PBMCs. The receptors derive from a human donor with multiple sclerosis.

This clonotype appeared a few times. The V and J genes are TRBV20-1 and TRBJ1-2; D remains ambiguous. V shed 4 bases and J shed 5 bases, with 11 bases lying between them. CDR3 length: 12 residues. CDR1 and CDR2 from the germline V gene are DFQATT and SNEGSKA (reference sequence). The CDR3 spells CSATDRSYGYTF. The CDR3 region has the DNA TGCAGTGCTACTGACCGTAGTTATGGCTACACCTTC.

The rearrangement uses TRBV2 and TRBJ1-5; D is unclear. V was shortened by 8 bases and J by 0 bases, with 11 bases between the two germline ends. The CDR3 totals 14 residues. The germline CDR1 and CDR2 sequences are SNHLY and FYNNEI. The CDR3: CASQTSDSNQPQHF. In DNA form, the CDR3 reads TGTGCCAGCCAGACCAGCGATAGCAATCAGCCCCAGCATTTT. Supplemented by reference TRBV2 and TRBJ1-5, the full variable domain reads EPEVTQTPSHQVTQMGQEVILRCVPISNHLYFYWYRQILGQKVEFLVSFYNNEISEKSEIFDDQFSVERPDGSNFTLKIRSTKLEDSAMYFCASQTSDSNQPQHFGDGTRLSIL.

The chain is built from TRBV30 and TRBJ2-5; maybe TRBD2 (6 bases). This CDR3 spans 13 amino acids. Germline assignment: CDR1 GTSNPN and CDR2 SVGIG (reference sequence). Trimming cost V 2 bases and J 4 bases, with 11 bases left between them. CDR3 loop: CAWSSGVGETQYF. DNA of the CDR3: TGTGCCTGGAGTTCGGGGGTAGGAGAGACCCAGTACTTC.

V is TRBV20-1 and J is TRBJ2-5, with 8 bases that match TRBD2. The germline gives CDR1 DFQATT, CDR2 SNEGSKA (reference sequence). The CDR3 length is 14 residues. Losses at the gene ends were 5 bases for V and 5 bases for J; bases not matched to a gene: 10. For the CDR3, the DNA is TGCAGTGCTCCGGGACTAGTGGAAGACGAGACCCAGTACTTC. Translated, it gives CSAPGLVEDETQYF.

The chain uses TRBV12-3 or TRBV12-4 and TRBJ1-2; D remains ambiguous. The CDR3 has 13 residues. Trimming removed 3 bases from V and 6 bases from J, with 11 bases in between. The CDR3 DNA sequence: TGTGCCAGCAGTTTGTTGGGGTCTCATGGCTACACCTTC. This encodes CASSLLGSHGYTF.

The V gene is TRBV30, the J gene TRBJ2-5; 15 bases line up with TRBD2. The CDR3 is made up of 16 amino acids. V was clipped by 2 bases and J by 4 bases; unmatched bases: 5. Germline-derived CDR1 and CDR2 are GTSNPN and SVGIG (reference sequence). The DNA of the CDR3 is TGTGCCTGGAGTCCCGGACTAGCGGGAGGGCCAGAGACCCAGTACTTC. Translating it yields CAWSPGLAGGPETQYF.

V and J are TRBV11-3 and TRBJ2-1; perhaps TRBD2 as D (6 bases). CDR1 is SGHNT, CDR2 YENEEA, per germline. Between the trimmed V and J ends, which lost 3 bases and 9 bases, there was a span of 12 bases. CDR3 size: 13 residues. The CDR3 protein is CASSFTGAGEQFF. CDR3 in DNA: TGTGCCAGCAGCTTTACGGGAGCCGGTGAGCAGTTCTTC.

In regard to this clonotype: The junction differs from germline at one of its ends, possibly a read error. The rearrangement links TRBV7-9 to TRBJ1-1; D is undetermined. The CDR3 extends over 13 amino acids. Germline loops: CDR1 SEHNR, CDR2 FQNEAQ (reference sequence). The CDR3 nucleotides are TGTGCCAGCAGTTTAGACGGGGTGGCTGAAGCTTTCTTT. Its protein is CASSLDGVAEAFF.

This sequence joins TRBV29-1 and TRBJ1-3; D uncertain. Germline lookup yields CDR1 SQVTM and CDR2 ANQGSEA. V lost 7 bases and J 2 bases, leaving 15 bases between the germline ends. The CDR3 is 14 amino acids. The CDR3 region is CSGLGYGAGNTIYF. The CDR3 nucleotides are TGCAGCGGCCTCGGATACGGGGCTGGAAACACCATATATTTT.

This rearrangement joins TRBV12-3 or TRBV12-4 to TRBJ1-2; D remains ambiguous. This CDR3 has 13 amino acids. Trimming took 6 bases from V and 4 from J, leaving 12 bases between them. The CDR3 nucleotides are TGTGCCAGCAGACGGGGTTTGGTCTATGGCTACACCTTC. It translates to CASRRGLVYGYTF.

The chain has TRBV27 and TRBJ2-7; TRBD2 matches at 7 bases. Germline CDR1 and CDR2: MNHEY and SMNVEV (reference sequence). Trimming at V came to 7 bases and at J to 3 bases, leaving 12 bases not matched to a gene. The CDR3 runs 15 residues. The CDR3 sequence: CASISLAGAVYEQYF. CDR3 DNA: TGTGCCAGCATCTCCTTAGCGGGCGCGGTCTACGAGCAGTACTTC.

The chain couples TRBV6-2 or TRBV6-3 to TRBJ2-1, with 13 bases aligning to TRBD2. With V trimmed by 6 bases and J by 5 bases, 10 bases remained unmatched. Germline V CDR1 and CDR2: MNHEY, SVGEGT. CDR3 length: 17 residues. As DNA, the CDR3 is TGTGCCAGCAGCCCGCTCACTAGCGGGAGGGCAAACAATGAGCAGTTCTTC. It specifies CASSPLTSGRANNEQFF.

The chain has TRBV20-1 and TRBJ1-2; 8 bases line up with TRBD1. The CDR3 consists of 13 residues. Germline values: CDR1 DFQATT, CDR2 SNEGSKA (reference sequence). Losses at the gene ends were 0 bases for V and 9 bases for J; bases not matched to a gene: 6. CDR3 DNA sequence: TGCAGTGCTAGAGATCCCCAGGGGGCGAGCTACACCTTC. Its translation: CSARDPQGASYTF.

The chain uses TRBV6-6 and TRBJ2-7, with D perhaps TRBD2 (6 bases). Germline-derived CDR1 and CDR2 are MNHNY and SVGAGI (reference sequence). V lost 5 bases and J 2 bases, leaving 13 bases between the germline ends. The CDR3 is 14 amino acids. This CDR3 is CASSPSGVTYEQYF. The CDR3 DNA reads as TGTGCCAGCAGTCCCTCGGGGGTTACCTACGAGCAGTACTTC.